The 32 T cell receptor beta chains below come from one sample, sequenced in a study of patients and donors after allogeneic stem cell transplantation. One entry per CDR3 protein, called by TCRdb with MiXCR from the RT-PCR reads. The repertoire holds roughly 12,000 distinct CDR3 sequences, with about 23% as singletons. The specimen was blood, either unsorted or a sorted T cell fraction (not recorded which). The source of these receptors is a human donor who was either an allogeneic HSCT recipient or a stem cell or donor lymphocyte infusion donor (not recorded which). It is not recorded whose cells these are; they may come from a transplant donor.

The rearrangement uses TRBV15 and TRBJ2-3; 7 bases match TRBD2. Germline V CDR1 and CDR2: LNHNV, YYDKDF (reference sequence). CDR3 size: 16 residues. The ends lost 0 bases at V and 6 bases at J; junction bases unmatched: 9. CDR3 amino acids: CATSREIAGDFDTQYF. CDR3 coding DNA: TGTGCCACCAGCAGAGAGATAGCGGGCGATTTTGATACGCAGTATTTT. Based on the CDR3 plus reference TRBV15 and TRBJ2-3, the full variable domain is DAMVIQNPRYQVTQFGKPVTLSCSQTLNHNVMYWYQQKSSQAPKLLFHYYDKDFNNEADTPDNFQSRRPNTSFCFLDIRSPGLGDTAMYLCATSREIAGDFDTQYFGPGTRLTVL.

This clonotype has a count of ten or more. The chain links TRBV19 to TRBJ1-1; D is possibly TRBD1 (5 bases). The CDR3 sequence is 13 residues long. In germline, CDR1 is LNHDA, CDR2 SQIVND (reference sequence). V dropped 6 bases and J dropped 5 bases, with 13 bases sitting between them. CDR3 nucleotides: TGTGCCAGTAGGCACGGGGGAAGAACTGAAGCTTTCTTT. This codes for CASRHGGRTEAFF.

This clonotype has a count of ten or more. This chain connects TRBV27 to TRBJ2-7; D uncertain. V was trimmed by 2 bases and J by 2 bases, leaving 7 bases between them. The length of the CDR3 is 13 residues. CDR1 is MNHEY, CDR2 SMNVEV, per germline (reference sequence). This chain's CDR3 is CASSLALPYEQYF. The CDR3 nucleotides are TGTGCCAGCAGTTTAGCACTTCCCTACGAGCAGTACTTC.

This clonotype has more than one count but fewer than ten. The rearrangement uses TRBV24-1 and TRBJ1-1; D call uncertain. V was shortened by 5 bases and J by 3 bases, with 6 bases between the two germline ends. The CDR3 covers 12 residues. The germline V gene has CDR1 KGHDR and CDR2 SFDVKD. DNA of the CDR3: TGTGCCACCAGTGTCGGGGACACTGAAGCTTTCTTT. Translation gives CATSVGDTEAFF.

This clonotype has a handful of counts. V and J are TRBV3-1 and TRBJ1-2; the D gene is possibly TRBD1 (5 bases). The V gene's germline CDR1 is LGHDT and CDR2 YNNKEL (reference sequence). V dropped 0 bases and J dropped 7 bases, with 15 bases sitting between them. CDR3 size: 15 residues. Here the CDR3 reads CASSQDVRGAGGYTF. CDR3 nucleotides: TGTGCCAGCAGCCAAGATGTAAGGGGCGCGGGTGGCTACACCTTC.

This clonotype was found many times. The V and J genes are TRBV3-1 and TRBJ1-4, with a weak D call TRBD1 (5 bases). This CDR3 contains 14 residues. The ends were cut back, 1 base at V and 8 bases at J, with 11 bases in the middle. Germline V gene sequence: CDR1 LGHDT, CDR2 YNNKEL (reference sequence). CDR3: CASSQAGRGEKLFF. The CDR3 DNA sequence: TGTGCCAGCAGCCAAGCAGGGAGAGGCGAAAAACTGTTTTTT.

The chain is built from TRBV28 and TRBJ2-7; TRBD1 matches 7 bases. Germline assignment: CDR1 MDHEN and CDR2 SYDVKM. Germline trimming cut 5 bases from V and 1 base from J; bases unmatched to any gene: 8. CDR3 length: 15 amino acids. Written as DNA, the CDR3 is TGTGCCAGCAGTGAAACAGGGGCACGATCCTACGAGCAGTACTTC. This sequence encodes CASSETGARSYEQYF.

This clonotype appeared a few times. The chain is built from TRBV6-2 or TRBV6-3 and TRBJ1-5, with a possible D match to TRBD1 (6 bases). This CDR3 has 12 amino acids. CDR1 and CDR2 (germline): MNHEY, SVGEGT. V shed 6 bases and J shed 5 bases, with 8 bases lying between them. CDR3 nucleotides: TGTGCCAGCAGGCACAGGGATCAGCCCCAGCATTTT. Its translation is CASRHRDQPQHF.

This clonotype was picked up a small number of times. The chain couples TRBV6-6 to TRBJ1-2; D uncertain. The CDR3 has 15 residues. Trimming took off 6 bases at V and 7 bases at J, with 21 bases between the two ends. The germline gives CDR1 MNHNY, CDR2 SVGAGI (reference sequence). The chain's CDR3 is CASSPWTSTTSGYTF. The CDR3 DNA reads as TGTGCCAGCAGCCCCTGGACTTCTACTACGAGTGGCTACACCTTC.

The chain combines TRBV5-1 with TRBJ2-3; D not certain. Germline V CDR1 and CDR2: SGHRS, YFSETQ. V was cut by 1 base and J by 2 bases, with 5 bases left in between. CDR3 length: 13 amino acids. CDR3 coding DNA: TGCGCCAGCAGCTTGTCCACCACAGATACGCAGTATTTT. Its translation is CASSLSTTDTQYF.

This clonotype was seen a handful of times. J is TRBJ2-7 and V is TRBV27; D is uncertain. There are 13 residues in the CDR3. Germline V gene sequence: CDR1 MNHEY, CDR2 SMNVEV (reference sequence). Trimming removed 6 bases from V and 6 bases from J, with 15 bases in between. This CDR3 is CASRSSLVPEQYF. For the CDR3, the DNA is TGTGCCAGCAGATCCTCCCTCGTACCCGAGCAGTACTTC.

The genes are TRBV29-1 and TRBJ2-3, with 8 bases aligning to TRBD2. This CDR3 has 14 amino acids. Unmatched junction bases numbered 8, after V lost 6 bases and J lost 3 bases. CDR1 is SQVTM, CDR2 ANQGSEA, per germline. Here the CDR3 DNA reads TGCAGCGTACCGGGGGCGGGAGGAACAGATACGCAGTATTTT. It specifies CSVPGAGGTDTQYF.

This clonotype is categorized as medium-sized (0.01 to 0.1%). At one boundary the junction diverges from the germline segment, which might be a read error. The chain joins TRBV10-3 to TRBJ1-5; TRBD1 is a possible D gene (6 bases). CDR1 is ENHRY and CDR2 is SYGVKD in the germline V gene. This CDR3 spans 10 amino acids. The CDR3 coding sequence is TGTGCCCCCCGGGGCAGGGGCGGTTATTTT. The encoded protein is CAPRGRGGYF.

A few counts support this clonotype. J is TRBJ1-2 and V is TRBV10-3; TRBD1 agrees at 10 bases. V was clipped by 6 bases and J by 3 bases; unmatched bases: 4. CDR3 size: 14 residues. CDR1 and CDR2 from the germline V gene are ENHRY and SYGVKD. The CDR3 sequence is CAIRGTGEDYGYTF. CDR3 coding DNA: TGTGCCATCAGGGGGACAGGGGAGGACTATGGCTACACCTTC.

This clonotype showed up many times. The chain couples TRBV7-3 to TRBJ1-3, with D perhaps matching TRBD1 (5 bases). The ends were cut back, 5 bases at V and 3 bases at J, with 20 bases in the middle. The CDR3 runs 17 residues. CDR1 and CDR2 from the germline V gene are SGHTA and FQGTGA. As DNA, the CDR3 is TGTGCCAGCAGCCCGGGAAAGGGGCTGACTGGTGGAAACACCATATATTTT. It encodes CASSPGKGLTGGNTIYF.

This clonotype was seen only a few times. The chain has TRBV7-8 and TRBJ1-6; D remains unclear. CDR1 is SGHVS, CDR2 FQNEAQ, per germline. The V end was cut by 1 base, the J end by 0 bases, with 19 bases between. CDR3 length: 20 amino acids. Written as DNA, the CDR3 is TGTGCCAGCAGCTTAGTATCCGTCGGAGGATTTAGCTCCTATAATTCACCCCTCCACTTT. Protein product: CASSLVSVGGFSSYNSPLHF.

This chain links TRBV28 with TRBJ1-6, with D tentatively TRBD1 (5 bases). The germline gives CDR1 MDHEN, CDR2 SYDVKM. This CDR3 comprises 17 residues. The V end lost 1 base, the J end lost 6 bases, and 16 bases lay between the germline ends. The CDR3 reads CASSLFGLGHPNSPLHF. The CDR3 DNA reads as TGTGCCAGCAGTTTATTTGGATTAGGACATCCTAATTCACCCCTCCACTTT.

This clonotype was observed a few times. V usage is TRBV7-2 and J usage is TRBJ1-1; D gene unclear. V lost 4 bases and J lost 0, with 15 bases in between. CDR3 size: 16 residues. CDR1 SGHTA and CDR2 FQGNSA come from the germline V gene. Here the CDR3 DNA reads TGTGCCAGCAGCTCCTCCCCCCGCAGGCTGAACACTGAAGCTTTCTTT. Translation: CASSSSPRRLNTEAFF.

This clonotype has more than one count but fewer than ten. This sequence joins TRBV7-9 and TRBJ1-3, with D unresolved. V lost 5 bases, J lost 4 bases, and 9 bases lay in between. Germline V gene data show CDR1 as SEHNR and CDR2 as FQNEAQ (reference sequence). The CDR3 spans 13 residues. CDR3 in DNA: TGTGCCAGCAGCCCCGGGCCCGGAAACACCATATATTTT. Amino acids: CASSPGPGNTIYF.

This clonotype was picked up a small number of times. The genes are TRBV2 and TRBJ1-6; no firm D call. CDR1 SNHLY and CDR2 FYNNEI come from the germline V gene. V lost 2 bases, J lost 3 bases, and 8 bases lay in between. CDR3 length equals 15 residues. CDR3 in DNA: TGTGCCAGCAGTGAAAAGGCAGTCTATAATTCACCCCTCCACTTT. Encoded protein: CASSEKAVYNSPLHF.

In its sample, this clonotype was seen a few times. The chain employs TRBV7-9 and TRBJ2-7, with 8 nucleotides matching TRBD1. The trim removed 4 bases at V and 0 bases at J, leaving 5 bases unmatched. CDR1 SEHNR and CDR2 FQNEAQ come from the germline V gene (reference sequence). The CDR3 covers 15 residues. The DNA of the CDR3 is TGTGCCAGCAGCTCCAGGACAGGGAGCTCCTACGAGCAGTACTTC. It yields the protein CASSSRTGSSYEQYF.

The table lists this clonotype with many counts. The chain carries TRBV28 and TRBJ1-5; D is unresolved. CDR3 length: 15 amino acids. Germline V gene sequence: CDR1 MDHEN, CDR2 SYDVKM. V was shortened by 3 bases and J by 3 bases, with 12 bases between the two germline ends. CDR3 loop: CASSFVITTNQPQHF. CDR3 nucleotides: TGTGCCAGCAGTTTTGTAATAACCACCAATCAGCCCCAGCATTTT. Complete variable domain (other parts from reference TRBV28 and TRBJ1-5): DVKVTQSSRYLVKRTGEKVFLECVQDMDHENMFWYRQDPGLGLRLIYFSYDVKMKEKGDIPEGYSVSREKKERFSLILESASTNQTSMYLCASSFVITTNQPQHFGDGTRLSIL.

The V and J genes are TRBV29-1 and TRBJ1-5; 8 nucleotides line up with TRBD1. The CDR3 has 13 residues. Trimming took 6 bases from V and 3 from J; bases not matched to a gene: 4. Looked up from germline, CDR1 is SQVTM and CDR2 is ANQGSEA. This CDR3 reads CSVRTGLNQPQHF. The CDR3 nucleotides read TGCAGCGTCAGGACAGGGCTCAATCAGCCCCAGCATTTT. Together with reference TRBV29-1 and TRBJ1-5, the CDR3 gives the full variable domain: SAVISQKPSRDICQRGTSLTIQCQVDSQVTMMFWYRQQPGQSLTLIATANQGSEATYESGFVIDKFPISRPNLTFSTLTVSNMSPEDSSIYLCSVRTGLNQPQHFGDGTRLSIL.

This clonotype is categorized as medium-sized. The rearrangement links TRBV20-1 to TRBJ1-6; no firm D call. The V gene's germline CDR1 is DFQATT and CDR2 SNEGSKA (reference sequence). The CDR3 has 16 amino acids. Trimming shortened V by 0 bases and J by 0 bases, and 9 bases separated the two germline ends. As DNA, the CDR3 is TGCAGTGCTAGAGATCTCGGTAGCTCCTATAATTCACCCCTCCACTTT. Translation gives CSARDLGSSYNSPLHF.

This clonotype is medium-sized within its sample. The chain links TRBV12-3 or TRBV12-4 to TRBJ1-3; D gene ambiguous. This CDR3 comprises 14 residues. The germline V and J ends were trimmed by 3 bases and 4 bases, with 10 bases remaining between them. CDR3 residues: CASSFGFVGNTIYF. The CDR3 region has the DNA TGTGCCAGCAGTTTCGGTTTTGTAGGAAACACCATATATTTT.

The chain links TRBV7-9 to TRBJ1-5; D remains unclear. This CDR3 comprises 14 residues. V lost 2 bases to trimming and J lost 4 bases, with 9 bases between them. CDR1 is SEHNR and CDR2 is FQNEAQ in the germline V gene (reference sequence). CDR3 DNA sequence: TGTGCCAGCAGCTTATCGTCAGTAAATCAGCCCCAGCATTTT. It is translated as CASSLSSVNQPQHF. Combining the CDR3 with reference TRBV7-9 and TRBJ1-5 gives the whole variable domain DTGVSQNPRHKITKRGQNVTFRCDPISEHNRLYWYRQTLGQGPEFLTYFQNEAQLEKSRLLSDRFSAERPKGSFSTLEIQRTEQGDSAMYLCASSLSSVNQPQHFGDGTRLSIL.

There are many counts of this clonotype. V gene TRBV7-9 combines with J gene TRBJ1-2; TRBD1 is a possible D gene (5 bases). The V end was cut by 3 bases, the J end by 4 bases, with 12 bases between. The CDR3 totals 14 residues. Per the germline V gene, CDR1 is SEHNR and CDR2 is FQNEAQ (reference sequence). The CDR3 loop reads CASSFGRVVYGYTF. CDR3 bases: TGTGCCAGCAGCTTCGGCAGGGTGGTCTATGGCTACACCTTC.

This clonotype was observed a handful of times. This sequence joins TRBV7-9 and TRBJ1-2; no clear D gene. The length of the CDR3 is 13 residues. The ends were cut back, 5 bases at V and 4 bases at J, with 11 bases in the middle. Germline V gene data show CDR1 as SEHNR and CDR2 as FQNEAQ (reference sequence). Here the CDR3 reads CASSEWASYGYTF. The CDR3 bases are TGTGCCAGCAGCGAGTGGGCAAGCTATGGCTACACCTTC.

The CDR3 protein is CASSFTGSGRSIEQFF. CDR3 in DNA: TGTGCCAGCAGTTTCACGGGCAGCGGGAGATCAATTGAGCAGTTCTTC. This chain connects TRBV12-3 or TRBV12-4 to TRBJ2-1, with TRBD2 identical over 8 bases. V was clipped by 3 bases and J by 9 bases; unmatched bases: 13. The CDR3 has 16 residues.

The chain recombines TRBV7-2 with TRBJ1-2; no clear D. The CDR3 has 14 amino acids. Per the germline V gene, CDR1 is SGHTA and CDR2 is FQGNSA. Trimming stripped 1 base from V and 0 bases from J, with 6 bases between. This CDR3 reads CASSLVRTNYGYTF. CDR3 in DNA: TGTGCCAGCAGCTTAGTACGGACTAACTATGGCTACACCTTC.

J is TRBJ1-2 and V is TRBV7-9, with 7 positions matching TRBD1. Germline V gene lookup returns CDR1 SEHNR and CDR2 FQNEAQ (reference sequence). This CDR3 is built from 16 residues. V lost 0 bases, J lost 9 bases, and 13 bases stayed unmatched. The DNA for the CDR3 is TGTGCCAGCAGCTTAGCTTCGACAGGGACCCTGTGGAGCTACACCTTC. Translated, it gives CASSLASTGTLWSYTF. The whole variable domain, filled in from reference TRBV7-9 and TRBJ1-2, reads DTGVSQNPRHKITKRGQNVTFRCDPISEHNRLYWYRQTLGQGPEFLTYFQNEAQLEKSRLLSDRFSAERPKGSFSTLEIQRTEQGDSAMYLCASSLASTGTLWSYTFGSGTRLTVV.

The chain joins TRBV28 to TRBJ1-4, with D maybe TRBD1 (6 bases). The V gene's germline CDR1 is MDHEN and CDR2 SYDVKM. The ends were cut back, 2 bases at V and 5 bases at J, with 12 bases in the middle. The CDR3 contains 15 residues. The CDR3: CASSLGDKQNEKLFF. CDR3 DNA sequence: TGTGCCAGCAGTTTAGGGGACAAGCAGAATGAAAAACTGTTTTTT.